The TCR beta chain under discussion was sequenced for a study of cytomegalovirus exposure and HLA in healthy donors (TCRdb year 2017). With respect to the entire study: In an earlier analysis of under 600 of the donors, 276 Gb of sequence data and 95 million to 130 million unique TCR beta sequences from about 179 million T cells were reported. An early release covering roughly 580 HLA-typed donors comprised about 300 gigabases of sequencing data and around 80 million unique TCR sequences. The genetic ancestry cluster associated with self-reported Caucasian donors included about 81% of the roughly 400 genotyped donors. The study aimed to test whether signatures of past pathogen exposure could be identified by cataloging public T cell receptors. The study used immunosequencing to profile the T cell repertoires of 600 to 850 subjects and linked those repertoires to cytomegalovirus serostatus. Along with the approximately 700-subject first cohort, a separate validation cohort of over a hundred different subjects was used. The study combined high-throughput TCR immunosequencing, statistical association of individual TCRs with disease status, and machine learning to predict cytomegalovirus infection status. To study patterns of TCR occurrence, a later analysis re-analyzed previously published TCR beta repertoires from 500 to 850 donors and added high-resolution HLA genotyping. Rather than drawing on any new phenotypic data, the later analysis identified candidate immune exposures from TCR beta sequences and the way those sequences occurred across donors. An earlier analysis of roughly 600 of the donors used high-throughput TCR beta sequencing to judge whether each TCR beta V gene segment behaved as functional or pseudogenic. Donor age, sex, ethnicity and CMV serostatus were collected together with the repertoire data. A later genetic analysis used genome-wide SNP genotypes for about 60% of the roughly 700 donors, treating that subset as a discovery cohort. All discovery cohort repertoires had been generated using a single sequencing platform. Both class I and class II loci were covered by HLA typing, at four-digit resolution. The number of typed donors differed by locus: roughly 629-630 for A, B, C, DRB1 and DQB1; some 500 for DQA1; 606 for DPA1; and roughly 450 for DPB1. Because of strong linkage in the cohort, five DR-DQ haplotypes were treated as single units for association and clustering. Among a few hundred genotyped donors of the cohort, an average of roughly 240,000 unique TCR beta nucleotide sequences were sequenced per donor, around 18% of them non-productive.

The cohort consisted of 650 to 700 healthy bone marrow donors. All cohort members were sampled while nominally healthy, although unrecorded immune exposures were likely present. The donor tested CMV seropositive, placing the donor among the approximately 290 seropositive members of the cohort. Every donor gave a peripheral blood sample, and the peripheral blood mononuclear cells from that sample were used for TCR beta sequencing. The Qiagen DNeasy Blood Extraction Kit was used to extract genomic DNA from the blood cell samples. Concerning this clone itself: The antigen this receptor binds is unknown. Base qualities are not at hand, and no much larger clone is one base apart.

For this chain, trimming is 10 bases at the V end and 2 bases at the J end, and the number of junction bases without a gene match is 2. Via the germline V gene (reference sequence), CDR1 is SGHAT and CDR2 FQDESV. The CDR3 contains 13 residues, cysteine and phenylalanine counted. Just the 39-base CDR3 DNA is kept, in frame starting at base 1. Library generation was performed with the immunoSEQ multiplex PCR assay. For the multiplex PCR, a mixture combining 60 forward primers for TCR Vbeta segments and 13 reverse primers for TCR Jbeta segments was used. The CDR3 region of rearranged TCR beta genes was amplified from genomic DNA with a multiplex PCR assay. On the Illumina HiSeq System, the amplified TCR beta libraries were sequenced as 87-base-pair reads. The original methods were these. Across the 500 to 850 repertoires, a later analysis counted tens of millions of unique TCR beta chains, around 11 million of which were shared by at least two donors. Raw reads were error-corrected and collapsed into unique sequences by a nearest-neighbor algorithm in which closely related sequences were merged to remove PCR and sequencing errors. V, D and J gene segments were assigned by aligning CDR3 sequences to IMGT reference sequences. For a sequence to be retained, a match of at least six nucleotides was required to both a V gene segment and a J gene segment. Rearrangements were classified as productive when the CDR3 lacked stop codons and remained in frame with V and J, and all other rearrangements were classified as non-productive. Following IMGT convention, CDR3 was defined as the stretch from the second conserved V-encoded cysteine up to the conserved J-encoded phenylalanine. The earlier analysis of 550 to 650 of the donors excluded any sequence lacking an unambiguous match to a single V gene segment. In an earlier analysis of 587 of the donors, V segments were called functional above 56.7% productive rearrangements and were called segregating when the between-donor standard deviation exceeded 5%. A statistical classification framework was built for diagnosing cytomegalovirus status from the catalog of TCR beta chain sequences. In a later analysis, TCR nucleotide sequences were compared against IMGT/GENE-DB human TR gene sequences so that V and J genes could be assigned. A later analysis assigned CDR3 sequences and most-parsimonious VDJ recombination scenarios with the TCRdist pipeline. In a later analysis, each TCR beta chain was defined by its CDR3 amino acid sequence together with its V-gene family, and reads without a unique V-gene family were excluded. As a way to deal with suspected cross-contamination and a sequencing artifact, a later analysis dropped hundreds of nucleotide sequences that were highly shared and had low generation probability. In a later analysis, a clonal expansion index for each public chain was calculated from normalized within-repertoire ranks of inferred template counts. In a later analysis, generation probabilities were computed using a VDJ recombination model fitted to out-of-frame rearrangements, and the results were checked against IGoR. In a later analysis, TCR-TCR, TCR-HLA and TCR-CMV co-occurrence was scored with hypergeometric tests, and a repertoire-size bias correction was applied to TCR pairs. False discovery rates were estimated in a later analysis by permuting HLA or CMV assignments 20 times. In a later analysis, co-occurring TCRs were grouped with DBSCAN, and TCRdist sequence similarity was added when clustering was performed within HLA-allele-positive subsets. For co-occurrence clustering, repertoires with fewer than 30,000 or more than 120,000 public chains were excluded, along with 4 to 6 repertoires with anomalous nucleotide sharing. The clones in this table, taken by TCRdb from immuneACCESS, are in-frame only. Not every clone is retained; where verified, under half of the shortfall comes from an unresolved V gene, and the cause of the rest is unknown. That table furnishes V, J and clone size, whereas the DNA furnished D and trimming. The sample table records 130,000 to 150,000 clones; over 65% of these occur just once. Roughly 4% of the sample is in the top ten clones.

Beyond this particular receptor, the publication reports: Some IMGT-functional V segments, including TRBV6-2 and TRBV6-3, could not be told apart with the 87-base-pair reads, so those segments were excluded. For the cohort, immune exposure information was limited to CMV serostatus. Because counts were too low, under 20 rarely observed V segments, including chromosome 9 orphons, were left out of the earlier analysis of about 500 of the donors. A cluster of highly shared sequence variants was judged likely to be a technical artifact of the sequencing pipeline. In a later genetic analysis, a missense DCLRE1C variant was associated with V-gene and J-gene trimming of TCR beta chains, and the association was replicated in an independent cohort. A later analysis found that TCR association rates varied across HLA loci, with DRB1 alleles showing the most associated TCRs and HLA-C alleles the fewest. Compared with the approximately 600-donor mean, donors in an Asian-associated ancestry cluster had fewer N-insertions in productive TCRs, according to a later genetic analysis. A total of roughly 160 TCR beta chains were listed by the study as associated with cytomegalovirus. The authors suggested that the approach could potentially be generalized to other disease states and immunological phenotypes. In both the original and validation cohorts, the classifier was reported to diagnose cytomegalovirus status with high specificity and sensitivity. A further reported finding was that TCR beta sequences accurately predicted the HLA-A and HLA-B alleles for most subjects in the first cohort. In an earlier analysis of approximately 600 of the donors, most TCR beta V segments were observed in productive rearrangements about 87% or about 30% of the time, broadly matching IMGT annotations. This cohort had only TCR beta chains sequenced, and the lack of alpha or paired-chain data limited which features could be detected. At a false discovery rate of 0.05, a later analysis linked 16,951 TCR beta sequences to specific HLA alleles. Linkage disequilibrium might explain the correlated functional status among segregating V segments, but an unknown experimental factor could not be ruled out. Most TCR sequences were seen in very few donors, while some public TCRs were found in many individuals. In vitro tests confirmed that a few of the cytomegalovirus-associated TCR beta chains recognize cytomegalovirus antigens. A later analysis found that HLA-associated TCR beta chains were more clonally expanded and had lower generation probabilities than equally common non-associated chains. According to a later analysis, parvovirus B19, influenza, CMV and Epstein-Barr virus appeared linked to several top co-occurrence clusters. HLA typing was unavailable for some donors at each locus, so association tests used only the typed subset. A later analysis found that most CMV-associated TCR beta chains appeared HLA-restricted, with HLA associations seemingly driven largely by CMV exposure. Roughly uniform sequencing depth across donors was assumed in presence/absence analyses, although this assumption may not hold. Strong co-occurrence of HLA alleles, especially DR and DQ, made assigning TCR associations to individual alleles difficult.

The sequence was collected from a man aged 18 to 35 in good health and CMV-seropositive. The chain is made from TRBV11-1 and TRBJ2-1; TRBD2 aligns with 10 central bases. Sequencing was carried out using PBMCs. The CDR3 protein sequence reads: CATTSGTYNEQFF. At the DNA level, the sequence is TGTGCCACCACTAGCGGGACCTACAATGAGCAGTTCTTC.